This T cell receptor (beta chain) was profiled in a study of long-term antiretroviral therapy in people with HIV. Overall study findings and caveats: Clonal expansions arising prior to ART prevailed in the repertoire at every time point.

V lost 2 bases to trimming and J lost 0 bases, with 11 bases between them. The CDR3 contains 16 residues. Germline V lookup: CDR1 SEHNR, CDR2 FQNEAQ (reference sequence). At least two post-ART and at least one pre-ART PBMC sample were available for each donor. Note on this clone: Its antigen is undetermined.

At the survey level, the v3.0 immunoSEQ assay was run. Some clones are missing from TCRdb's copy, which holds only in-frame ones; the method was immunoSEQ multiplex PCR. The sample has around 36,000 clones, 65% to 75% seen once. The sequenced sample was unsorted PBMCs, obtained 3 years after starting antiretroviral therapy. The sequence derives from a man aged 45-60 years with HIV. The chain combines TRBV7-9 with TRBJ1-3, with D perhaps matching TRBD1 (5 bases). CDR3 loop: CASSLTRVSSGNTIYF. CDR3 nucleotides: TGTGCCAGCAGCTTAACCAGGGTCAGCTCTGGAAACACCATATATTTT.